Each of the 7 T cell receptor beta chains below was sequenced from the same sample in a study of T cell changes during pregnancy in multiple sclerosis (dated by TCRdb to between 2017 and 2020). The library was produced with the immunoSEQ multiplex PCR assay. TCRdb obtained this table from immuneACCESS and retained in-frame rearrangements with V and J assigned. These tables miss some clones; where compared with another copy, unresolved V genes account for less than half of the shortfall, and the remainder is unexplained. Here the sample has fewer than 55,000 clones; about nine tenths occur a single time. Under 0.65% of the sample belongs to the ten largest clones. The input for sequencing was CD4+ T cells from peripheral blood mononuclear cells, taken in the third trimester of pregnancy. The source of these receptors is a female donor with multiple sclerosis, enrolled in a pregnancy study.

The V gene is TRBV27, the J gene TRBJ2-5; unclear D gene. Germline V gives CDR1 MNHEY, CDR2 SMNVEV (reference sequence). The length of the CDR3 is 12 residues. With 5 bases removed from V and 4 bases from J, the gap between germline ends came to 8 bases. This CDR3 is CASSQRGETQYF. The CDR3 coding sequence is TGTGCCAGCAGTCAGCGAGGAGAGACCCAGTACTTC.

The chain employs TRBV10-2 and TRBJ2-5, with D possibly TRBD2 on 5 matching bases. The V gene's germline CDR1 is WSHSY and CDR2 SAAADI. Trimming left V 10 bases short and J 3 bases short, with 21 bases between. This CDR3 region has 15 residues. The CDR3 loop is CATQTVTDGKETQYF. CDR3 bases: TGCGCCACCCAAACGGTAACTGACGGGAAAGAGACCCAGTACTTC.

The V gene is TRBV27, the J gene TRBJ1-4, with TRBD1 as a possible D gene (6 bases). V was pared by 6 bases and J by 5 bases, with 16 bases between. CDR3 size: 15 residues. Germline V gene data show CDR1 as MNHEY and CDR2 as SMNVEV (reference sequence). CDR3 region: CASSHSGGRNEKLFF. The CDR3 nucleotides are TGTGCCAGCAGCCACTCGGGGGGCAGGAATGAAAAACTGTTTTTT.

The chain has TRBV11-2 and TRBJ2-7; tentatively, D is TRBD1 (6 bases). Germline assignment: CDR1 SGHAT and CDR2 FQNNGV. V was clipped by 2 bases and J by 4 bases, with 15 bases between them. This CDR3 region has 15 residues. The CDR3 DNA sequence: TGTGCCAGCAGCTTACGAACAGGGTTTACTTACGAGCAGTACTTC. It translates to CASSLRTGFTYEQYF.

The gene calls are TRBV4-2 and TRBJ1-1; TRBD1 matches 12 bases. Germline CDR1 is LGHNA and CDR2 is YNFKEQ. The trim removed 3 bases at V and 0 bases at J, leaving 5 bases unmatched. This CDR3 comprises 17 residues. The CDR3 region has the DNA TGTGCCAGCAGCCAGGGACAGGGGGCTTTGATGAACACTGAAGCTTTCTTT. The encoded protein is CASSQGQGALMNTEAFF.

This rearrangement joins TRBV2 to TRBJ1-2; D is ambiguous. The germline V gene has CDR1 SNHLY and CDR2 FYNNEI. Deletions cut 4 bases from V and 4 bases from J, with 10 bases between. The CDR3 runs 13 residues. CDR3 protein: CASSGTLIYGYTF. The CDR3, as DNA: TGTGCCAGCAGTGGGACTCTAATCTATGGCTACACCTTC.

The V gene is TRBV5-1, the J gene TRBJ2-7; 10 bases align to TRBD1. Losses at the gene ends were 4 bases for V and 2 bases for J; bases not matched to a gene: 9. Germline lookup yields CDR1 SGHRS and CDR2 YFSETQ. The CDR3 sequence is 16 residues long. For the CDR3, the DNA is TGCGCCAGCAGCAAAGGGGGCGGACAGGGGGCCTACGAGCAGTACTTC. This codes for CASSKGGGQGAYEQYF.